This T cell receptor (beta chain) is drawn from a study of control samples from healthy donors and cancer patients. Method: immunoSEQ multiplex PCR; TCRdb's copy keeps in-frame clones and lacks some. Of approximately 150,000 clones in the sample, around 94% were seen once. Germline values: CDR1 SGDLS, CDR2 YYNGEE. V was pared by 3 bases and J by 2 bases, with 16 bases of the junction left unmatched. The CDR3 totals 18 residues. The TCR originated in a man between 40 and 49 years old in good health. The sample was blood. The J gene is TRBJ1-2, the V gene TRBV9; 7 bases fit TRBD1. The CDR3 bases are TGTGCCAGCAGCGACCGCCCCCGGGGGACAGAGACGAACTATGGCTACACCTTC. It is translated as CASSDRPRGTETNYGYTF.